Below, 27 T cell receptor beta chains from the same sample are listed, as sequenced in a study of blood T cell repertoires in COVID-19. The table came from immunoSEQ multiplex PCR; TCRdb's copy has only in-frame clones and leaves some out. The sample shows under 100,000 clones, 75% to 85% of them seen only once. Sample: peripheral blood. These receptors all stem from a woman aged 40-49 years with active or convalescent COVID-19.

This clone was recorded only once. V and J are TRBV7-9 and TRBJ1-4; D is ambiguous. The germline gives CDR1 SEHNR, CDR2 FQNEAQ (reference sequence). The CDR3 runs to 12 residues. V was trimmed by 1 base and J by 11 bases, leaving 8 bases between them. The CDR3 spells CASSLVEAKLFF. CDR3 bases: TGTGCCAGCAGCTTAGTGGAGGCTAAACTGTTTTTT.

There are a few counts of this clone. This chain uses TRBV5-3 with TRBJ2-7; 13 bases map to TRBD2. TRBV5-3 is an ORF; its function is uncertain. The CDR3 covers 16 residues. Trimming at V came to 0 bases and at J to 4 bases, leaving 4 bases not matched to a gene. As DNA, the CDR3 is TGTGCCAGAAGCTTGGCCGGGACTAGCGGGGCGTACGAGCAGTACTTC. Protein sequence: CARSLAGTSGAYEQYF.

V usage is TRBV20-1 and J usage is TRBJ2-7, with unresolved D. The V end was cut by 3 bases, the J end by 4 bases, with 16 bases between. Germline V gene lookup returns CDR1 DFQATT and CDR2 SNEGSKA (reference sequence). CDR3 length: 14 amino acids. CDR3 in DNA: TGCAGTGCTAGTGCACAGCCAGTCGGTTACGAGCAGTACTTC. This translates into CSASAQPVGYEQYF.

The chain joins TRBV27 to TRBJ2-3; 9 nucleotides line up with TRBD2. V gave up 6 bases and J gave up 3 bases; unmatched junction bases: 7. The CDR3 extends over 15 amino acids. From germline, CDR1 is MNHEY and CDR2 SMNVEV (reference sequence). The CDR3 coding sequence is TGTGCCAGCAGCGATAGCGGGAGTGTAACAGATACGCAGTATTTT. Translating gives CASSDSGSVTDTQYF.

This clone appeared a few times. V and J are TRBV28 and TRBJ2-2; 11 nucleotides align to TRBD2. The CDR3 length is 17 residues. Trimming removed 4 bases from V and 3 bases from J; junction bases left unmatched: 7. Germline V gene data show CDR1 as MDHEN and CDR2 as SYDVKM. CDR3 protein: CASSSGLAGSYTGELFF. DNA of the CDR3: TGTGCCAGCAGTTCCGGACTAGCGGGTTCTTACACCGGGGAGCTGTTTTTT.

The J gene is TRBJ2-3, the V gene TRBV2; 13 bases are a match to TRBD2. Germline lookup yields CDR1 SNHLY and CDR2 FYNNEI. The CDR3 has 15 residues. Trimming removed 6 bases from V and 6 bases from J; junction bases left unmatched: 6. The CDR3 bases are TGTGCCAGCAGCTCGGGGACTAGCGGGAAGGATACGCAGTATTTT. Its protein product is CASSSGTSGKDTQYF.

V and J are TRBV10-2 and TRBJ1-1; 9 bases agree with TRBD1. Trimming took 6 bases from V and 4 from J; bases not matched to a gene: 3. The CDR3 loop spans 13 amino acids. Germline V gives CDR1 WSHSY, CDR2 SAAADI. The DNA for the CDR3 is TGCGCCAGCAGACTGACAGGGGGCACTGAAGCTTTCTTT. This gives the protein CASRLTGGTEAFF.

This chain connects TRBV6-5 to TRBJ1-1; D is undetermined. The germline V gene has CDR1 MNHEY and CDR2 SVGAGI. The CDR3 has 13 amino acids. V dropped 4 bases and J dropped 5 bases, with 11 bases sitting between them. As DNA, the CDR3 is TGTGCCAGCAGTTTACTGACCGGGACTGAAGCTTTCTTT. The encoded protein is CASSLLTGTEAFF.

The chain carries TRBV12-5 and TRBJ1-4; D unclear. Germline V gene lookup returns CDR1 LGHNT and CDR2 FRNRAP. Trimming took off 3 bases at V and 5 bases at J, with 10 bases between the two ends. The CDR3 is made up of 14 amino acids. CDR3 DNA sequence: TGTGCTAGTGGTTTTGGCAGTTTAAATGAAAAACTGTTTTTT. Amino acid sequence: CASGFGSLNEKLFF.

The gene calls are TRBV6-6 and TRBJ2-5; D may be TRBD1 (6 bases). Germline V lookup: CDR1 MNHNY, CDR2 SVGAGI (reference sequence). V was trimmed by 4 bases and J by 5 bases, leaving 14 bases between them. The CDR3 runs to 14 residues. In DNA, the CDR3 is TGTGCCAGCAGTTCTTACACAGGGTCCGAGACCCAGTACTTC. Protein: CASSSYTGSETQYF.

V and J are TRBV6-5 and TRBJ2-7, with 7 bases identical to TRBD1. J was trimmed by 0 bases and V by 6 bases; bases with no gene match: 2. The CDR3 has 13 residues. The germline V gene has CDR1 MNHEY and CDR2 SVGAGI. The CDR3 DNA is TGTGCCAGCAGGAACAGGGGCTCCTACGAGCAGTACTTC. Protein: CASRNRGSYEQYF.

This chain uses TRBV2 with TRBJ2-1, with 8 bases identical to TRBD2. CDR1 SNHLY and CDR2 FYNNEI come from the germline V gene. V shed 2 bases, J shed 2 bases, and the junction held 5 bases outside the gene matches. This CDR3 has 16 residues. Here the CDR3 DNA reads TGTGCCAGCAGTGAATATGAGCGGGGGACCTACAATGAGCAGTTCTTC. It translates to CASSEYERGTYNEQFF.

V is TRBV6-5 and J is TRBJ1-6; 8 bases are a match to TRBD1. This CDR3 has 14 amino acids. After removal of 0 bases from V and 9 bases from J, the junction contained 1 base not matched to a gene. CDR1 and CDR2 from the germline V gene are MNHEY and SVGAGI. In DNA form, the CDR3 reads TGTGCCAGCAGTTACTCGGACAGGGCTTCACCCCTCCACTTT. Its protein is CASSYSDRASPLHF.

The chain employs TRBV10-3 and TRBJ2-3; TRBD2 matches 12 bases. The CDR3 length is 16 residues. The germline gives CDR1 ENHRY, CDR2 SYGVKD. J was trimmed by 6 bases and V by 3 bases; bases with no gene match: 7. This CDR3 is CAISDASGRAGDTQYF. CDR3 DNA: TGTGCCATCAGTGACGCTAGCGGGAGGGCCGGGGATACGCAGTATTTT.

This clone was recorded once. V and J are TRBV5-1 and TRBJ2-4; 10 positions match TRBD2. CDR3 length: 15 amino acids. Germline V gene lookup returns CDR1 SGHRS and CDR2 YFSETQ. Trimming removed 0 bases from V and 8 bases from J; junction bases left unmatched: 5. The CDR3 protein is CASSLGAGGPDIQYF. For the CDR3, the DNA is TGCGCCAGCAGCTTGGGAGCGGGAGGGCCGGACATTCAGTACTTC.

The rearrangement joins TRBV5-1 to TRBJ1-1, with TRBD1 as a possible D gene (5 bases). V lost 4 bases and J lost 1, with 11 bases in between. The CDR3 spans 14 residues. Germline V gene data show CDR1 as SGHRS and CDR2 as YFSETQ. The CDR3 sequence: CASSAGHSNTEAFF. The CDR3 DNA reads as TGCGCCAGCAGCGCCGGACACTCGAACACTGAAGCTTTCTTT.

The chain joins TRBV10-1 to TRBJ1-1, with 8 nucleotides matching TRBD1. Unmatched junction bases numbered 1, after V lost 3 bases and J lost 4 bases. CDR1 is WNHNN and CDR2 is SYGVQD in the germline V gene (reference sequence). The CDR3 runs 13 residues. CDR3 sequence (DNA): TGCGCCAGCAGTGACAGGGGGCCCACTGAAGCTTTCTTT. Encoded protein: CASSDRGPTEAFF.

In this sample, this clone turned up once. V gene TRBV4-1 combines with J gene TRBJ1-2; D perhaps matches TRBD1 (5 bases). Trimming removed 1 base from V and 2 bases from J, with 5 bases in between. Germline loops: CDR1 MGHRA, CDR2 YSYEKL. The CDR3 loop spans 13 amino acids. CDR3 protein: CASSQAGNYGYTF. The CDR3 nucleotides read TGCGCCAGCAGCCAAGCAGGGAACTATGGCTACACCTTC.

This chain links TRBV11-3 with TRBJ1-1; 11 bases align to TRBD1. The CDR3 loop spans 14 amino acids. Unmatched junction bases numbered 4, after V lost 6 bases and J lost 4 bases. Germline V lookup: CDR1 SGHNT, CDR2 YENEEA. CDR3: CASRDGTGGTEAFF. In DNA form, the CDR3 reads TGTGCCAGCAGGGACGGGACAGGGGGCACTGAAGCTTTCTTT.

The chain couples TRBV5-4 to TRBJ1-2; D is undetermined. This CDR3 has 12 amino acids. Between the trimmed V and J ends, which lost 0 bases and 6 bases, there was a span of 6 bases. The germline V gene encodes CDR1 SGHNT and CDR2 YYREEE (reference sequence). The CDR3 sequence is CASSLGQDGYTF. CDR3 DNA sequence: TGTGCCAGCAGCTTGGGTCAGGATGGCTACACCTTC.

The V call is TRBV28, the J call TRBJ1-4, with D possibly matching TRBD1 (6 bases). The V and J ends lost 3 bases and 6 bases respectively, with 11 bases between them. This CDR3 region has 14 residues. CDR1 and CDR2 (germline): MDHEN, SYDVKM. CDR3: CASSFHGGHEKLFF. In nucleotides, the CDR3 is TGTGCCAGCAGTTTCCACGGGGGGCATGAAAAACTGTTTTTT. Together with reference TRBV28 and TRBJ1-4, the CDR3 gives the full variable domain: DVKVTQSSRYLVKRTGEKVFLECVQDMDHENMFWYRQDPGLGLRLIYFSYDVKMKEKGDIPEGYSVSREKKERFSLILESASTNQTSMYLCASSFHGGHEKLFFGSGTQLSVL.

The chain employs TRBV11-3 and TRBJ1-6; a weak D match, TRBD1 (6 bases). Trimming stripped 5 bases from V and 8 bases from J, with 16 bases between. The CDR3 has 15 residues. Germline lookup yields CDR1 SGHNT and CDR2 YENEEA. CDR3 protein: CASSKGAGADSPLHF. The DNA of the CDR3 is TGTGCCAGCAGCAAAGGGGCAGGGGCGGATTCACCCCTCCACTTT.

This clone showed up just a few times. The gene calls are TRBV7-2 and TRBJ2-2; D might be TRBD1 (5 bases). This CDR3 is 15 amino acids long. Trimming left V 3 bases short and J 2 bases short, with 10 bases between. Germline V gene data show CDR1 as SGHTA and CDR2 as FQGNSA. CDR3 nucleotides: TGTGCCAGCAGCTTGTGGGGCGCAAACACCGGGGAGCTGTTTTTT. Residues: CASSLWGANTGELFF.

The chain carries TRBV19 and TRBJ2-6, with D possibly TRBD1 on 6 matching bases. The CDR3 has 19 residues. Germline-derived CDR1 and CDR2 are LNHDA and SQIVND (reference sequence). Trimming took off 5 bases at V and 0 bases at J, with 20 bases between the two ends. As DNA, the CDR3 is TGTGCCAGTAGTCTTAAGAACAGGGCTGTGTTCTCTGGGGCCAACGTCCTGACTTTC. Translating gives CASSLKNRAVFSGANVLTF.

The genes are TRBV19 and TRBJ1-5; D gene ambiguous. The V gene lost 10 bases and the J gene lost 4 bases, with 14 bases spanning the gap. Germline lookup yields CDR1 LNHDA and CDR2 SQIVND (reference sequence). The CDR3 loop spans 13 amino acids. CDR3 region: CATSWTGNQPQHF. CDR3 bases: TGTGCCACCTCCTGGACGGGGAATCAGCCCCAGCATTTT.

Only a few counts were recorded for this clone. This chain uses TRBV7-8 with TRBJ1-5, with a tentative D call TRBD1 (6 bases). Trimming removed 2 bases at V and 3 bases at J, with 20 bases between. Germline values: CDR1 SGHVS, CDR2 FQNEAQ. The CDR3 has 18 amino acids. This chain's CDR3 is CASSLLGSGTGPNQPQHF. In DNA, the CDR3 is TGTGCCAGCAGCTTACTTGGGTCGGGTACAGGGCCCAATCAGCCCCAGCATTTT.

The sample holds one count of this clone. DNA of the CDR3: TGTGCCAGCAGTTACCCCCAGGAGGGGAGGGACATTCAGTACTTC. Protein: CASSYPQEGRDIQYF. This sequence joins TRBV6-6 and TRBJ2-4, with 7 bases identical to TRBD2. The length of the CDR3 is 15 residues. With 2 bases clipped from V and 8 bases from J, the junction kept 9 bases outside the gene matches. Looked up from germline, CDR1 is MNHNY and CDR2 is SVGAGI (reference sequence).